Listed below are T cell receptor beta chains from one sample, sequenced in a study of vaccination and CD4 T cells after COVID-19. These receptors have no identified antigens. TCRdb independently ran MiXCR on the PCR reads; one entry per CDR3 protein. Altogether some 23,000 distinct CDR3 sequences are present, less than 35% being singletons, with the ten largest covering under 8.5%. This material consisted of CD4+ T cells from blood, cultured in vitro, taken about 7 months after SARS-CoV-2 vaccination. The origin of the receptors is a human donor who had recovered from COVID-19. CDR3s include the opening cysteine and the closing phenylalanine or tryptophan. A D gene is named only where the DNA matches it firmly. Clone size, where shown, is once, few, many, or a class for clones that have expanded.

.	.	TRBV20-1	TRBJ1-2	TGCAGTGCTAGAGATCATAGGACACCCATTTATGGCTACACCTTC	CSARDHRTPIYGYTF
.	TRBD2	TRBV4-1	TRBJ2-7	TGCGCCAGCAGCCACGGGGGGGTCGTTGGCCACTACGAGCAGTACTTC	CASSHGGVVGHYEQYF
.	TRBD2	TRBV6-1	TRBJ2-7	TGTGCCAGCGGGGGACTAGCGGGCGCCTACGAGCAGTACTTC	CASGGLAGAYEQYF
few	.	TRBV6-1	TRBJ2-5	TGTGCCAGCAGCGTGGAACAAAGAGAGACCCAGTACTTC	CASSVEQRETQYF
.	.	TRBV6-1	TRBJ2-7	TGTGCCAGCACCACCTCGGGGGGCCAACCCTACGGGCAGTACTTC	CASTTSGGQPYGQYF
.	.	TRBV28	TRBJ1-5	TGTGCCAGCAGTTTAAGGGGGGGTGCGAGCAATCAGCCCCAGCATTTT	CASSLRGGASNQPQHF
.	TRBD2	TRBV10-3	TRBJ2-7	TGTGCCATCAGTCCGGGACTAGCGGGAGCTCGGTACGAGCAGTACTTC	CAISPGLAGARYEQYF
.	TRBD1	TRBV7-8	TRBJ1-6	TGTGCCAGCAGCCTCAGGGGGGGGGCCGGGAATTCACCCCTCCACTTT	CASSLRGGAGNSPLHF
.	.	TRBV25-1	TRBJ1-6	TGTGCCAGCAGAACGCTCGATTCACCCCTCCACTTT	CASRTLDSPLHF
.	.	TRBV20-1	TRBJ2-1	TGCAGTGTACAAGTTAGCGTAGACAATGAGCAGTTCTTC	CSVQVSVDNEQFF
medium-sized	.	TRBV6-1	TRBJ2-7	TGTGCCAGCAGTCGGACGGGTTCCTACGAGCAGTACTTC	CASSRTGSYEQYF
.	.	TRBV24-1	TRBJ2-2	TGTGCCACCAGTGATCCGAACACCGGGGAGCTGTTTTTT	CATSDPNTGELFF
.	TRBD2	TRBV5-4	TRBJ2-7	TGTGCCAGCAGCTTGGGCGGGAGTGGCTACGAGCAGTACTTC	CASSLGGSGYEQYF
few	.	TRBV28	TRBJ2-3	TGTGCCAGCCTCAAGGGGGGGTCCTCCGATACGCAGTATTTT	CASLKGGSSDTQYF